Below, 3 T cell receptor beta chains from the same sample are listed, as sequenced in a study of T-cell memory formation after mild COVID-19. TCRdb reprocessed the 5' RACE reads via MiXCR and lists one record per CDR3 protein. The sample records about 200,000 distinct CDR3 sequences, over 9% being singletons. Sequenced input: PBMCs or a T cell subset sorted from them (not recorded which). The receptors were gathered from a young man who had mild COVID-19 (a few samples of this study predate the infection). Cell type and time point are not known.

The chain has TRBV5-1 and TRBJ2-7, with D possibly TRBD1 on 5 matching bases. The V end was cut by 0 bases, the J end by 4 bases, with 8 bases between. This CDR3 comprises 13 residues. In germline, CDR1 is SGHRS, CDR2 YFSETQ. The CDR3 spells CASSLGKGYEQYF. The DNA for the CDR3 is TGCGCCAGCAGCTTGGGGAAGGGGTACGAGCAGTACTTC.

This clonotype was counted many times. The chain's CDR3 is CASSQNLRGIYGYTF. The CDR3 region has the DNA TGTGCCAGCAGCCAAAACCTCAGGGGTATCTATGGCTACACCTTC. V gene TRBV7-9 combines with J gene TRBJ1-2; TRBD1 might be the D (6 bases). Trimming shortened V by 5 bases and J by 4 bases, and 17 bases separated the two germline ends. Germline values: CDR1 SEHNR, CDR2 FQNEAQ (reference sequence). The CDR3 is 15 residues long.

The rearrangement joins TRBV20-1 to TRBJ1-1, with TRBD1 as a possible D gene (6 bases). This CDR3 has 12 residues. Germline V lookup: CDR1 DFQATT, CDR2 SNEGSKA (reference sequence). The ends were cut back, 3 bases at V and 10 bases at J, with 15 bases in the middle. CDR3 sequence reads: CSASGGPSRAFF. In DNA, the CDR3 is TGCAGTGCTAGTGGGGGCCCTTCTCGAGCTTTCTTT.